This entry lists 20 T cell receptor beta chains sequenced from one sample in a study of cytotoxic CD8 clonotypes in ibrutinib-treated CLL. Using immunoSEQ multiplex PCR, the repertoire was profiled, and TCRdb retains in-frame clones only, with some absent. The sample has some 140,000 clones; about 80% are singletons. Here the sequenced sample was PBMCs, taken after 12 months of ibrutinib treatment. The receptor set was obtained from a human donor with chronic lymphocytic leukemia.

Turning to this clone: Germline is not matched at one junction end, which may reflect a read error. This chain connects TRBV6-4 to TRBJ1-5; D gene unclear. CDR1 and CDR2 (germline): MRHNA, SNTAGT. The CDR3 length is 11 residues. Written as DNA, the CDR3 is TGTGCCAGAAGACCTTTCGGGCCTCCACTCTTT. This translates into CARRPFGPPLF.

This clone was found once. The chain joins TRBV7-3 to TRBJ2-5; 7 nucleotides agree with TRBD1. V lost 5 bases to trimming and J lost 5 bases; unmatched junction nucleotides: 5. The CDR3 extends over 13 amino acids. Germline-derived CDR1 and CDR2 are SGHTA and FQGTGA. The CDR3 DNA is TGTGCCAGCAGCCCAACAGGGGCCGAGACCCAGTACTTC. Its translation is CASSPTGAETQYF.

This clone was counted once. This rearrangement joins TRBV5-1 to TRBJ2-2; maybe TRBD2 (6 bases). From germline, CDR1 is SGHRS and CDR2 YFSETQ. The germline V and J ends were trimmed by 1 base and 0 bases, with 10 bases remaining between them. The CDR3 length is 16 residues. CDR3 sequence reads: CASSLIGGTNTGELFF. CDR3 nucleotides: TGCGCCAGCAGCTTGATAGGCGGGACGAACACCGGGGAGCTGTTTTTT.

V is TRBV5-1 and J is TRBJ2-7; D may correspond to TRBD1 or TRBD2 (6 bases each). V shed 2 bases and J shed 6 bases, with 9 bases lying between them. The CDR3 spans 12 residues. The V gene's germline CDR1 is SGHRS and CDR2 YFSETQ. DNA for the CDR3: TGCGCCAGCAGCTTTAAGGGGGGCGAGCAGTACTTC. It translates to CASSFKGGEQYF.

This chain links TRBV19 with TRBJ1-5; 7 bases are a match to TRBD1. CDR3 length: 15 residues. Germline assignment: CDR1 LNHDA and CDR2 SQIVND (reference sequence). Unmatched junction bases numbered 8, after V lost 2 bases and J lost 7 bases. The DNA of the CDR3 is TGTGCCAGTAGTATATTCTACAGGGGTGGACAGCCCCAGCATTTT. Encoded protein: CASSIFYRGGQPQHF.

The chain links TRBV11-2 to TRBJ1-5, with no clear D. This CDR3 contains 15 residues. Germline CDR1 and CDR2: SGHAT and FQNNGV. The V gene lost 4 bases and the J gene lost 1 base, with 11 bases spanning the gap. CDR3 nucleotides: TGTGCCAGCAGCTGGGGTACGGGAAGCAATCAGCCCCAGCATTTT. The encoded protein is CASSWGTGSNQPQHF. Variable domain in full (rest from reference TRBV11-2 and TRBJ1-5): EAGVAQSPRYKIIEKRQSVAFWCNPISGHATLYWYQQILGQGPKLLIQFQNNGVVDDSQLPKDRFSAERLKGVDSTLKIQPAKLEDSAVYLCASSWGTGSNQPQHFGDGTRLSIL.

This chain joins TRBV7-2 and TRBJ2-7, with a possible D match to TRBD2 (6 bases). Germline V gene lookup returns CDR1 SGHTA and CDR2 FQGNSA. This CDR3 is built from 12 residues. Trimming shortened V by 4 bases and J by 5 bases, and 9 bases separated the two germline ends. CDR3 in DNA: TGTGCCAGCAGCTCGACTAGTAACGAGCAGTACTTC. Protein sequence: CASSSTSNEQYF.

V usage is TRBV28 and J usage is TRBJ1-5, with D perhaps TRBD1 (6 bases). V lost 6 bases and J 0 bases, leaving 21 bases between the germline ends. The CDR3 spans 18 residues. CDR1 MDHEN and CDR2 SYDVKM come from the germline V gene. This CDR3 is CASSLMGLGAYSNQPQHF. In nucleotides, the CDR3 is TGTGCCAGCAGCCTTATGGGGCTGGGGGCCTATAGCAATCAGCCCCAGCATTTT. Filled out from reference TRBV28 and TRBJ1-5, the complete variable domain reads DVKVTQSSRYLVKRTGEKVFLECVQDMDHENMFWYRQDPGLGLRLIYFSYDVKMKEKGDIPEGYSVSREKKERFSLILESASTNQTSMYLCASSLMGLGAYSNQPQHFGDGTRLSIL.

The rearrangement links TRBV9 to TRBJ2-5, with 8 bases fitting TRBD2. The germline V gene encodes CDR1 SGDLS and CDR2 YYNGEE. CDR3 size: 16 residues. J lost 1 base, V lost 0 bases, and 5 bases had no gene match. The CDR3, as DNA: TGTGCCAGCAGCGTAGAAGCGGGAGTGGCCCAAGAGACCCAGTACTTC. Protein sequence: CASSVEAGVAQETQYF.

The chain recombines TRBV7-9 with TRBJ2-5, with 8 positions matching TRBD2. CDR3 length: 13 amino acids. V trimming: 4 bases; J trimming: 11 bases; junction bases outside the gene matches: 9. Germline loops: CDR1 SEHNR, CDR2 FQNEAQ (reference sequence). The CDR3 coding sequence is TGTGCCAGCAGCTCCGGTGCTAGCGGGTCGCAGTACTTC. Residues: CASSSGASGSQYF.

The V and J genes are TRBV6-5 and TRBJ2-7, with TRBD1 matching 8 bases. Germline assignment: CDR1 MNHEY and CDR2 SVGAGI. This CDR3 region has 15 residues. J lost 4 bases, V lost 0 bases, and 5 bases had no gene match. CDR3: CASSYSQGALYEQYF. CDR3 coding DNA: TGTGCCAGCAGTTACTCTCAGGGGGCGCTTTACGAGCAGTACTTC.

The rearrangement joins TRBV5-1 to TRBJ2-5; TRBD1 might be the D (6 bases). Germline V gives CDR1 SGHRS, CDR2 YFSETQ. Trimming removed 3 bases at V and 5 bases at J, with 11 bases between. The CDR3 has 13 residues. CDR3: CASSSTGFETQYF. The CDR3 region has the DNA TGCGCCAGCAGCTCAACAGGGTTTGAGACCCAGTACTTC.

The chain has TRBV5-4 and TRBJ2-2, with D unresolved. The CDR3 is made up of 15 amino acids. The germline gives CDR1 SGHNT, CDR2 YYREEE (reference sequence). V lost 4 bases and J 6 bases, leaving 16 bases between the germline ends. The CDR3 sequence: CASSLKRNGPGELFF. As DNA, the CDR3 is TGTGCCAGCAGCCTTAAAAGGAATGGGCCCGGGGAGCTGTTTTTT.

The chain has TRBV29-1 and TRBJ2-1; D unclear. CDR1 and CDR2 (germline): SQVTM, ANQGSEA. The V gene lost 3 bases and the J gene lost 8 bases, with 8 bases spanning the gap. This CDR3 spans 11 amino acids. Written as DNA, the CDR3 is TGCAGCGTTGAGGTGCGTTATGAGCAGTTCTTC. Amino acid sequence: CSVEVRYEQFF.

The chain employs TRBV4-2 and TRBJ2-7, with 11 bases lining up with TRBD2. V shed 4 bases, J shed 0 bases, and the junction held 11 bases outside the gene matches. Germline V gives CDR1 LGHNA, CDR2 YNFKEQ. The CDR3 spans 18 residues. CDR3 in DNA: TGTGCCAGCAGCCGGGGGTCGACTAGCGGGATCAGCTCCTACGAGCAGTACTTC. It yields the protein CASSRGSTSGISSYEQYF.

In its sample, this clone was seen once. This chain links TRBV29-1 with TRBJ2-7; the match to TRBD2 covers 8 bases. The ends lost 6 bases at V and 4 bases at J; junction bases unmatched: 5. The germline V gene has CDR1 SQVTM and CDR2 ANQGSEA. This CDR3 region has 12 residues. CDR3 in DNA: TGCAGCGTCCGGACTAGCTCGTACGAGCAGTACTTC. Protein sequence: CSVRTSSYEQYF.

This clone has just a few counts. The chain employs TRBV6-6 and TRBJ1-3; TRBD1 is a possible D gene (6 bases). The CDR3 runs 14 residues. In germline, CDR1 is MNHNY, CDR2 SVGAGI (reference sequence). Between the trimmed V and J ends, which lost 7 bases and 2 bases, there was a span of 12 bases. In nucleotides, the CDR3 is TGTGCCAGCACCATAACAGGGACTGGAAACACCATATATTTT. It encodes CASTITGTGNTIYF.

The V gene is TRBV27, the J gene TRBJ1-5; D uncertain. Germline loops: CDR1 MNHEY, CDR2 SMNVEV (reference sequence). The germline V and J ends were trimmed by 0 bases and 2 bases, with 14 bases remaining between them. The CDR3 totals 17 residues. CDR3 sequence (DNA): TGTGCCAGCAGTTTATCGCCCTACCTGTTGGGCAATCAGCCCCAGCATTTT. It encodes CASSLSPYLLGNQPQHF.

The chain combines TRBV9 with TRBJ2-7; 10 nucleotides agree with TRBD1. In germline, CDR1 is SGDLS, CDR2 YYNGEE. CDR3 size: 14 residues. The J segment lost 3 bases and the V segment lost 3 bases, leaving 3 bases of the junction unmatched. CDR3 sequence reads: CASSAGQGYYEQYF. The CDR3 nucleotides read TGTGCCAGCAGCGCGGGACAGGGGTACTACGAGCAGTACTTC.

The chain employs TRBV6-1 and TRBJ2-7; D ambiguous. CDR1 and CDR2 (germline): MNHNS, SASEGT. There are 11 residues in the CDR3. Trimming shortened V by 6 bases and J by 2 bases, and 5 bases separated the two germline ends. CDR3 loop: CASSFPYEQYF. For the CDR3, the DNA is TGTGCCAGCAGCTTTCCCTACGAGCAGTACTTC.